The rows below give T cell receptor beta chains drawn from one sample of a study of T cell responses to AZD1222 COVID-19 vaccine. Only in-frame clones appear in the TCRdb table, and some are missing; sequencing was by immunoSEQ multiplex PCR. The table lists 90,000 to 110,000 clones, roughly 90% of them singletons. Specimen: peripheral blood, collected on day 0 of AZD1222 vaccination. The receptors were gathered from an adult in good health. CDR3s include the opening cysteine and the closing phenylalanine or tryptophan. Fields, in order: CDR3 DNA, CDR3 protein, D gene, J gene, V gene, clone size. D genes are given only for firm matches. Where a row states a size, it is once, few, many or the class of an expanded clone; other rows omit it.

DNA: TGTGCCTGGAGTCGGGGGGGCGCGGGCAAACTGTTTTTT
CDR3: CAWSRGGAGKLFF
D: NA
J: TRBJ1-4
V: TRBV30
size: NA

DNA: TGTGCCAGCAGTCGGGACAGGGGTCGCGAAAAACTGTTTTTT
CDR3: CASSRDRGREKLFF
D: TRBD1
J: TRBJ1-4
V: TRBV6-5
size: NA

DNA: TGTGCCATCAGTGAAACTAGCGGGGGGTCTCACAATGAGCAGTTCTTC
CDR3: CAISETSGGSHNEQFF
D: TRBD2
J: TRBJ2-1
V: TRBV10-3
size: once

DNA: TGTGCCACCAGTGATGGAAACAGGGGGCTCAAGAACACTGAAGCTTTCTTT
CDR3: CATSDGNRGLKNTEAFF
D: TRBD1
J: TRBJ1-1
V: TRBV24-1
size: NA

DNA: TGTGCCAGCAGTTCCCGGACTAGCGGTCTACAAGAGACCCAGTACTTC
CDR3: CASSSRTSGLQETQYF
D: TRBD2
J: TRBJ2-5
V: TRBV6-2/TRBV6-3
size: NA

DNA: TGTGCCAGCAGCACCAACAACAGGCCCGCCGGGGGCACTGAAGCTTTCTTT
CDR3: CASSTNNRPAGGTEAFF
D: NA
J: TRBJ1-1
V: TRBV13
size: NA

DNA: TGTGCCAGCAGGGGCAGGGTGGCCGCTCGGGGCGAGCAGTACTTC
CDR3: CASRGRVAARGEQYF
D: NA
J: TRBJ2-7
V: TRBV2
size: NA

DNA: TGTGCCAGCACCCCTTTCAGGGGGGATTTGAACACTGAAGCTTTCTTT
CDR3: CASTPFRGDLNTEAFF
D: TRBD1
J: TRBJ1-1
V: TRBV7-9
size: once

DNA: TGTGCCAGCAGCGAACAGGGGTACGAGCAGTACTTC
CDR3: CASSEQGYEQYF
D: TRBD1
J: TRBJ2-7
V: TRBV7-9
size: NA

DNA: TGTGCCAGCAGCGCAGCTAGAAGCTCCTACGAGCAGTACTTC
CDR3: CASSAARSSYEQYF
D: NA
J: TRBJ2-7
V: TRBV9
size: NA

DNA: TGTGCCAGCAGTAGGGCCAACGTCCTGACTTTC
CDR3: CASSRANVLTF
D: NA
J: TRBJ2-6
V: TRBV6-2/TRBV6-3
size: NA

DNA: TGCAGCGTTGGGACAGTGGGAGGCTACGAGCAGTACTTC
CDR3: CSVGTVGGYEQYF
D: NA
J: TRBJ2-7
V: TRBV29-1
size: NA

DNA: TGCGCCAGCAGCTTGGTCGCCCGAGGGGGTTCACCCCTCCACTTT
CDR3: CASSLVARGGSPLHF
D: NA
J: TRBJ1-6
V: TRBV5-1
size: NA

DNA: TGCGCCAGCAGCCCTAGCACAGATACGCAGTATTTT
CDR3: CASSPSTDTQYF
D: NA
J: TRBJ2-3
V: TRBV5-1
size: NA

DNA: TGCAGCGTTCGGACAGGGAAGGGGCACACAGATACGCAGTATTTT
CDR3: CSVRTGKGHTDTQYF
D: TRBD1
J: TRBJ2-3
V: TRBV29-1
size: once

DNA: TGTGCCATCCCGCCGGGACTAGCCGATAGCACAGATACGCAGTATTTT
CDR3: CAIPPGLADSTDTQYF
D: NA
J: TRBJ2-3
V: TRBV21-1
size: once

DNA: TGTGCCAGCAGTACGGACTCGACTGATACCGGGGAGCTGTTTTTT
CDR3: CASSTDSTDTGELFF
D: NA
J: TRBJ2-2
V: TRBV6-2/TRBV6-3
size: NA

DNA: TGTGCCAGCACCCCCGATTTGGGACAGGCCTACGAGCAGTACTTC
CDR3: CASTPDLGQAYEQYF
D: TRBD1
J: TRBJ2-7
V: TRBV5-5
size: NA

DNA: TGCGCCAGCAGCCAAGATGCCACTAGCGGGGGGCGTGGGCAGTTCTTC
CDR3: CASSQDATSGGRGQFF
D: TRBD2
J: TRBJ2-1
V: TRBV4-3
size: NA

DNA: TGCGCCAGCAGCCTAGGACAGAGAGAGGGGATAGCCTCCTACGAGCAGTACTTC
CDR3: CASSLGQREGIASYEQYF
D: NA
J: TRBJ2-7
V: TRBV5-1
size: NA

DNA: TGCGCCAGCAGCCAAGAAATTTTGGATAGGGATCGAGATACGCAGTATTTT
CDR3: CASSQEILDRDRDTQYF
D: NA
J: TRBJ2-3
V: TRBV4-1
size: NA

DNA: TGTGCCTGGAGACCCCGGGAGCCTACCTACGAGCAGTACTTC
CDR3: CAWRPREPTYEQYF
D: NA
J: TRBJ2-7
V: TRBV30
size: once

DNA: TGTGCCAGCAGCGTAGATGGCAGGGCGACTGGAAACACCATATATTTT
CDR3: CASSVDGRATGNTIYF
D: NA
J: TRBJ1-3
V: TRBV9
size: few

DNA: TGTGCCAGCTCATCCCGGGTTTCAGATACGCAGTATTTT
CDR3: CASSSRVSDTQYF
D: NA
J: TRBJ2-3
V: TRBV18
size: NA

DNA: TGTGCCAGCAGCTTATCCTTAGCAGGGGACTATGGCTACACCTTC
CDR3: CASSLSLAGDYGYTF
D: NA
J: TRBJ1-2
V: TRBV5-4
size: NA

DNA: TGCAGCGTCTTAAGGGCGGGAATGGACAAAAACATTCAGTACTTC
CDR3: CSVLRAGMDKNIQYF
D: NA
J: TRBJ2-4
V: TRBV29-1
size: NA

DNA: TGTGCCGCGGCCGGGACAGGGCTTCACGAGCAGTACTTC
CDR3: CAAAGTGLHEQYF
D: TRBD1
J: TRBJ2-7
V: TRBV6-5
size: NA

DNA: TGTGCCAGCAGCTTAGCTGGAGGACCTCCCTACAATGAGCAGTTCTTC
CDR3: CASSLAGGPPYNEQFF
D: NA
J: TRBJ2-1
V: TRBV7-2
size: NA

DNA: TGTGCCACCAGTGAAAGGACAGGTGGGGGGCTGGCTGGGGCCGGGGAGCTGTTTTTT
CDR3: CATSERTGGGLAGAGELFF
D: NA
J: TRBJ2-2
V: TRBV24-1
size: NA

DNA: TGTGCCAGCAGTGGGCAGGGGGGAGCTTTCTTT
CDR3: CASSGQGGAFF
D: TRBD1
J: TRBJ1-1
V: TRBV2
size: NA

DNA: TGTGCCAGCAGCTTAGGGGGACAACTTAACTATGGCTACACCTTC
CDR3: CASSLGGQLNYGYTF
D: NA
J: TRBJ1-2
V: TRBV13
size: NA

DNA: TGCGCCAGCAGCTTGAGTATTCAGGGGAGCTCTGGAAACACCATATATTTT
CDR3: CASSLSIQGSSGNTIYF
D: NA
J: TRBJ1-3
V: TRBV5-1
size: NA

DNA: TGCGCCAGCAGTGGTAGCACTGAAGCTTTCTTT
CDR3: CASSGSTEAFF
D: NA
J: TRBJ1-1
V: TRBV10-2
size: NA

DNA: TGCAGCGTTCTAGACAGCCTCAACACCGGGGAGCTGTTTTTT
CDR3: CSVLDSLNTGELFF
D: NA
J: TRBJ2-2
V: TRBV29-1
size: NA

DNA: TGCGCCAGCAGCCCACAGGGGGCCGGAAACACCATATATTTT
CDR3: CASSPQGAGNTIYF
D: TRBD1
J: TRBJ1-3
V: TRBV5-1
size: NA

DNA: TGTGCCAGCAGCTCAACCCGGACAGGGTACACCATATATTTT
CDR3: CASSSTRTGYTIYF
D: TRBD1
J: TRBJ1-3
V: TRBV11-2
size: NA

DNA: TGCGCCAGCAGCCCGACAGGCCAAGAGACCCAGTACTTC
CDR3: CASSPTGQETQYF
D: NA
J: TRBJ2-5
V: TRBV5-1
size: NA

DNA: TGTGCCAGCAGCTTAGGACAGGGGCAGCCCCAGCATTTT
CDR3: CASSLGQGQPQHF
D: TRBD1
J: TRBJ1-5
V: TRBV12-3/TRBV12-4
size: NA

DNA: TGTGCCAGCAGTGAAGACAGGTTCCCCCCAGATACGCAGTATTTT
CDR3: CASSEDRFPPDTQYF
D: NA
J: TRBJ2-3
V: TRBV2
size: NA

DNA: TGTGCCATCAACCCGGGGCCGACAGGGGCTGAAGCTTTCTTT
CDR3: CAINPGPTGAEAFF
D: TRBD1
J: TRBJ1-1
V: TRBV10-3
size: once

DNA: TGTGCCAGCAGCTTACAACAGGGAGGGTACTATGGCTACACCTTC
CDR3: CASSLQQGGYYGYTF
D: NA
J: TRBJ1-2
V: TRBV7-2
size: once

DNA: TGTGCCTCTCGCCCGGGACAGGGGATTCCCTACGAGCAGTACTTC
CDR3: CASRPGQGIPYEQYF
D: TRBD1
J: TRBJ2-7
V: TRBV9
size: NA

DNA: TGCAGTGCATCGCGTGATTCACCCCTCCACTTT
CDR3: CSASRDSPLHF
D: NA
J: TRBJ1-6
V: TRBV20-1
size: NA

DNA: TGTGCCAGCAGCCAAGCGACGACCTTTGAGACCCAGTACTTC
CDR3: CASSQATTFETQYF
D: NA
J: TRBJ2-5
V: TRBV3-1/TRBV3-2
size: NA

DNA: TGTGCCAGCACCCCGACAGGGGGCGAGTACAATGAGCAGTTCTTC
CDR3: CASTPTGGEYNEQFF
D: TRBD1
J: TRBJ2-1
V: TRBV9
size: NA

DNA: TGCAGTGCTAGTGTAGTAACTAATGAAAAACTGTTTTTT
CDR3: CSASVVTNEKLFF
D: NA
J: TRBJ1-4
V: TRBV20-1
size: NA

DNA: TGTGCCAGCAGGGGTGGACAGGGAGAAAAACTGTTTTTT
CDR3: CASRGGQGEKLFF
D: TRBD1
J: TRBJ1-4
V: TRBV3-1/TRBV3-2
size: NA

DNA: TGCGCCAGCAGATCGTATGGGGGGGCGAACACCGGGGAGCTGTTTTTT
CDR3: CASRSYGGANTGELFF
D: TRBD2
J: TRBJ2-2
V: TRBV10-2
size: NA

DNA: TGTGCCACCAGTGATGCCTCGGGACTAGCGGGGGCTTACAATGAGCAGTTCTTC
CDR3: CATSDASGLAGAYNEQFF
D: TRBD2
J: TRBJ2-1
V: TRBV24-1
size: NA

DNA: TGTGCCAGCAGCCCCTGGGGCAGTACTTACGAGCAGTACTTC
CDR3: CASSPWGSTYEQYF
D: NA
J: TRBJ2-7
V: TRBV5-6
size: NA

DNA: TGCGCCAGCAGCCAAGACTTCACAGGGCGGGCAGATACGCAGTATTTT
CDR3: CASSQDFTGRADTQYF
D: NA
J: TRBJ2-3
V: TRBV4-1
size: NA

DNA: TGTGCCAGCAGCTACAGGGGGAATAATTCACCCCTCCACTTT
CDR3: CASSYRGNNSPLHF
D: TRBD1
J: TRBJ1-6
V: TRBV11-2
size: NA

DNA: TGTGCCAGCTCACCCTCCCTCCCAGCGGGGGACACAGATACGCAGTATTTT
CDR3: CASSPSLPAGDTDTQYF
D: TRBD2
J: TRBJ2-3
V: TRBV18
size: NA